The 24 T cell receptor beta chains below were found in one sample sequenced in a study of T cells after yellow fever vaccination. TCRdb analysed the 5' RACE reads with MiXCR anew, one entry per CDR3 protein. The sample has roughly 250,000 distinct CDR3 sequences; 13% are singletons. The input for sequencing was CD4+ T cells sorted from PBMCs, taken 45 days after the yellow fever booster vaccination. These receptors were taken from a man aged 30-40 years who received the YFV17D yellow fever vaccine.

In this sample, this clonotype turned up a few times. V usage is TRBV20-1 and J usage is TRBJ2-1; D tentatively reads TRBD1 or TRBD2 (7 bases each). From germline, CDR1 is DFQATT and CDR2 SNEGSKA (reference sequence). Trimming shortened V by 5 bases and J by 1 base, and 12 bases separated the two germline ends. This CDR3 is 14 amino acids long. DNA of the CDR3: TGCAGTGCTCACAGGGGAGGGTCCTACAATGAGCAGTTCTTC. Translation: CSAHRGGSYNEQFF.

Many counts were recorded for this clonotype. The chain has TRBV20-1 and TRBJ2-7; D is perhaps TRBD2 (6 bases). The ends were cut back, 3 bases at V and 2 bases at J, with 11 bases in the middle. CDR3 size: 13 residues. Germline values: CDR1 DFQATT, CDR2 SNEGSKA (reference sequence). CDR3 in amino acids: CSAREGSTYEQYF. CDR3 DNA sequence: TGCAGTGCTAGGGAGGGATCGACCTACGAGCAGTACTTC.

This clonotype occurred a few times. CDR3: CASVRSGGPGEQFF. The CDR3 DNA reads TGCGCCAGCGTGCGGTCGGGAGGGCCGGGTGAGCAGTTCTTC. The rearrangement uses TRBV5-1 and TRBJ2-1, with 8 bases matching TRBD2. V dropped 7 bases and J dropped 9; count of bases not matched to a gene: 12. This CDR3 is 14 amino acids long. Germline V gene sequence: CDR1 SGHRS, CDR2 YFSETQ.

This clonotype was observed a handful of times. V and J are TRBV5-1 and TRBJ2-5; D gene unclear. V was trimmed by 0 bases and J by 4 bases, leaving 10 bases between them. This CDR3 has 14 residues. CDR1 is SGHRS and CDR2 is YFSETQ in the germline V gene. CDR3 bases: TGCGCCAGCAGCTTGGTTGGAGACCCAGAGACCCAGTACTTC. This translates into CASSLVGDPETQYF.

This chain joins TRBV19 and TRBJ2-1; perhaps TRBD2 as D (8 bases). CDR1 and CDR2 (germline): LNHDA, SQIVND (reference sequence). Between the trimmed V and J ends, which lost 4 bases and 4 bases, there was a span of 17 bases. CDR3 length: 16 amino acids. The CDR3 here is CASSKLAGTVYNEQFF. The CDR3 coding sequence is TGTGCCAGTAGTAAATTAGCGGGGACAGTTTACAATGAGCAGTTCTTC. The complete variable domain, with remaining parts taken from reference TRBV19 and TRBJ2-1, reads DGGITQSPKYLFRKEGQNVTLSCEQNLNHDAMYWYRQDPGQGLRLIYYSQIVNDFQKGDIAEGYSVSREKKESFPLTVTSAQKNPTAFYLCASSKLAGTVYNEQFFGPGTRLTVL.

This chain connects TRBV7-2 to TRBJ1-1, with no clear D. The V gene lost 5 bases and the J gene lost 0 bases, with 13 bases spanning the gap. The CDR3 consists of 15 residues. CDR1 and CDR2 from the germline V gene are SGHTA and FQGNSA. CDR3 sequence (DNA): TGTGCCAGCAGCCAGATGGCCACCATGAACACTGAAGCTTTCTTT. Translated, it gives CASSQMATMNTEAFF. Full variable domain (outside the CDR3, taken from reference TRBV7-2 and TRBJ1-1): GAGVSQSPSNKVTEKGKDVELRCDPISGHTALYWYRQSLGQGLEFLIYFQGNSAPDKSGLPSDRFSAERTGGSVSTLTIQRTQQEDSAVYLCASSQMATMNTEAFFGQGTRLTVV.

This clonotype was seen a handful of times. The V and J genes are TRBV11-2 and TRBJ2-5; 9 bases agree with TRBD2. CDR1 and CDR2 (germline): SGHAT, FQNNGV. Unmatched junction bases numbered 7, after V lost 6 bases and J lost 2 bases. There are 15 residues in the CDR3. Here the CDR3 DNA reads TGTGCCAGCAGTGCTAGGCTAGCGGGACAAGAGACCCAGTACTTC. This encodes CASSARLAGQETQYF. Variable domain in full (rest from reference TRBV11-2 and TRBJ2-5): EAGVAQSPRYKIIEKRQSVAFWCNPISGHATLYWYQQILGQGPKLLIQFQNNGVVDDSQLPKDRFSAERLKGVDSTLKIQPAKLEDSAVYLCASSARLAGQETQYFGPGTRLLVL.

This clonotype was counted only a few times. This chain connects TRBV15 to TRBJ2-2; D not certain. Trimming stripped 0 bases from V and 5 bases from J, with 1 base between. The germline V gene has CDR1 LNHNV and CDR2 YYDKDF (reference sequence). The CDR3 has 12 amino acids. Here the CDR3 reads CATSRETGELFF. Written as DNA, the CDR3 is TGTGCCACCAGCAGAGAAACCGGGGAGCTGTTTTTT. Full variable domain (missing parts from reference TRBV15 and TRBJ2-2): DAMVIQNPRYQVTQFGKPVTLSCSQTLNHNVMYWYQQKSSQAPKLLFHYYDKDFNNEADTPDNFQSRRPNTSFCFLDIRSPGLGDTAMYLCATSRETGELFFGEGSRLTVL.

This clonotype was found a few times. This CDR3 reads CASSASSRDTQYF. Here the CDR3 DNA reads TGTGCCAGCAGCGCCTCCAGCCGAGATACGCAGTATTTT. This chain links TRBV9 with TRBJ2-3; no firm D call. The germline V gene has CDR1 SGDLS and CDR2 YYNGEE. Trimming removed 3 bases at V and 5 bases at J, with 10 bases between. There are 13 residues in the CDR3.

This clonotype came up a few times. V gene TRBV6-5 combines with J gene TRBJ1-2; D gene ambiguous. The CDR3 sequence is 13 residues long. In germline, CDR1 is MNHEY, CDR2 SVGAGI. Between the trimmed V and J ends, which lost 2 bases and 8 bases, there was a span of 12 bases. CDR3 sequence (DNA): TGTGCCAGCAGTTACCTCAATCTGGAAGGCTACACCTTC. Amino acids: CASSYLNLEGYTF.

This clonotype has at least ten counts. The chain has TRBV20-1 and TRBJ2-1; tentatively, D is TRBD2 (6 bases). This CDR3 region has 13 residues. Per germline, CDR1 DFQATT and CDR2 SNEGSKA (reference sequence). V lost 7 bases, J lost 8 bases, and 18 bases lay in between. The DNA for the CDR3 is TGCAGTGGAGGCGGGAACATTTTTGATGAGCAGTTCTTC. This translates into CSGGGNIFDEQFF.

This chain uses TRBV7-6 with TRBJ1-4, with 9 bases that match TRBD1. The CDR3 consists of 16 residues. Trimming at V came to 4 bases and at J to 4 bases, leaving 7 bases not matched to a gene. Germline CDR1 SGHVS, CDR2 FNYEAQ. Written as DNA, the CDR3 is TGTGCCAGCAGCTCGACAGGGGGGTTCGGTAATGAAAAACTGTTTTTT. Translated, it gives CASSSTGGFGNEKLFF.

The chain links TRBV24-1 to TRBJ2-3; D unclear. Germline values: CDR1 KGHDR, CDR2 SFDVKD. The CDR3 consists of 12 residues. Trimming took 0 bases from V and 4 from J, leaving 1 base between them. CDR3 sequence reads: CATSDLSDTQYF. Here the CDR3 DNA reads TGTGCCACCAGTGATTTGTCAGATACGCAGTATTTT.

This clonotype has just a few counts. The CDR3 nucleotides are TGTGCCACCAGCTGGGTGGGTCGTTACAATGAGCAGTTCTTC. Its protein is CATSWVGRYNEQFF. The V call is TRBV15, the J call TRBJ2-1; D is ambiguous. V dropped 5 bases and J dropped 4 bases, with 12 bases sitting between them. This CDR3 region has 14 residues. Germline CDR1 is LNHNV and CDR2 is YYDKDF (reference sequence).

The gene calls are TRBV6-1 and TRBJ2-5; TRBD1 aligns across 8 bases. In germline, CDR1 is MNHNS, CDR2 SASEGT. The CDR3 sequence is 14 residues long. Trimming took 6 bases from V and 4 from J; bases not matched to a gene: 7. The CDR3 loop reads CASSPWTGSETQYF. CDR3 DNA: TGTGCCAGCAGCCCCTGGACAGGGTCAGAGACCCAGTACTTC.

This clonotype was detected ten times or more. The rearrangement joins TRBV7-2 to TRBJ1-1, with D uncertain. In germline, CDR1 is SGHTA, CDR2 FQGNSA. CDR3 length: 13 amino acids. Trimming left V 4 bases short and J 4 bases short, with 10 bases between. CDR3 sequence (DNA): TGTGCCAGCAGCTCCGACATCAGCACTGAAGCTTTCTTT. It translates to CASSSDISTEAFF.

The genes are TRBV18 and TRBJ2-5; 11 nucleotides line up with TRBD2. The V segment lost 1 base and the J segment 5 bases; nucleotides outside the gene matches: 6. CDR1 KGHSH and CDR2 LQKENI come from the germline V gene. This CDR3 contains 16 residues. The CDR3 spells CASSPLAGGASETQYF. CDR3 sequence (DNA): TGTGCCAGCTCACCACTAGCGGGAGGGGCGAGTGAGACCCAGTACTTC.

This clonotype appeared many times. This rearrangement joins TRBV7-2 to TRBJ2-7, with 9 bases that match TRBD2. Germline lookup yields CDR1 SGHTA and CDR2 FQGNSA. The length of the CDR3 is 15 residues. V shed 1 base and J 2 bases; nucleotides not matched to a gene: 3. In DNA, the CDR3 is TGTGCCAGCAGCTTAGAGGGCGGGAGGGCCTACGAGCAGTACTTC. Translation gives CASSLEGGRAYEQYF. The full variable domain, completed using reference TRBV7-2 and TRBJ2-7, is GAGVSQSPSNKVTEKGKDVELRCDPISGHTALYWYRQSLGQGLEFLIYFQGNSAPDKSGLPSDRFSAERTGGSVSTLTIQRTQQEDSAVYLCASSLEGGRAYEQYFGPGTRLTVT.

There are a few counts of this clonotype. The chain links TRBV10-2 to TRBJ2-1, with 9 bases lining up with TRBD2. Germline V gives CDR1 WSHSY, CDR2 SAAADI. The CDR3 runs 15 residues. The V gene end was trimmed by 5 bases and the J gene end by 3 bases; junction bases not matched to a gene: 5. CDR3 region: CASSPSSGIYNEQFF. The CDR3 DNA reads TGCGCCAGCAGTCCCTCTAGCGGGATCTACAATGAGCAGTTCTTC.

In its sample, this clonotype was seen a few times. This sequence joins TRBV20-1 and TRBJ1-5; TRBD1 agrees at 7 bases. Germline-derived CDR1 and CDR2 are DFQATT and SNEGSKA (reference sequence). This CDR3 comprises 15 residues. The V and J ends lost 1 base and 0 bases, in that order; junction bases with no gene match: 3. The CDR3 here is CSARAGTASNQPQHF. In DNA, the CDR3 is TGCAGTGCTAGAGCCGGGACAGCTAGCAATCAGCCCCAGCATTTT.

The rearrangement joins TRBV12-3 or TRBV12-4 to TRBJ1-4, with 7 nucleotides matching TRBD1. The ends lost 4 bases at V and 3 bases at J; junction bases unmatched: 11. CDR3 length equals 17 residues. CDR3 loop: CASSSLEGAGANEKLFF. The CDR3 DNA reads as TGTGCCAGCAGTTCCCTGGAGGGGGCTGGCGCTAATGAAAAACTGTTTTTT.

The sample holds many counts of this clonotype. The rearrangement links TRBV12-3 or TRBV12-4 to TRBJ2-7; D may be TRBD2 (6 bases). CDR3 length: 12 residues. V lost 6 bases and J 4 bases, leaving 10 bases between the germline ends. CDR3 in amino acids: CASRKAGYEQYF. The CDR3, as DNA: TGTGCCAGCAGAAAAGCGGGTTACGAGCAGTACTTC.

This clonotype was seen more than once but under ten times. The chain couples TRBV5-1 to TRBJ1-1; D unresolved. Germline loops: CDR1 SGHRS, CDR2 YFSETQ. The V end lost 3 bases, the J end lost 2 bases, and 11 bases lay between the germline ends. The CDR3 spans 14 residues. The DNA for the CDR3 is TGCGCCAGCAGCTCGTCGGGCGGAAACACTGAAGCTTTCTTT. Protein product: CASSSSGGNTEAFF.

This clonotype has just a few counts. J is TRBJ2-5 and V is TRBV9, with 8 positions matching TRBD2. J was trimmed by 5 bases and V by 3 bases; bases with no gene match: 6. Germline assignment: CDR1 SGDLS and CDR2 YYNGEE. There are 14 residues in the CDR3. The chain's CDR3 is CASSEAGGGETQYF. CDR3 nucleotide sequence: TGTGCCAGCAGCGAGGCGGGGGGCGGGGAGACCCAGTACTTC. Drawing the rest from reference TRBV9 and TRBJ2-5, the complete variable domain is DSGVTQTPKHLITATGQRVTLRCSPRSGDLSVYWYQQSLDQGLQFLIQYYNGEERAKGNILERFSAQQFPDLHSELNLSSLELGDSALYFCASSEAGGGETQYFGPGTRLLVL.